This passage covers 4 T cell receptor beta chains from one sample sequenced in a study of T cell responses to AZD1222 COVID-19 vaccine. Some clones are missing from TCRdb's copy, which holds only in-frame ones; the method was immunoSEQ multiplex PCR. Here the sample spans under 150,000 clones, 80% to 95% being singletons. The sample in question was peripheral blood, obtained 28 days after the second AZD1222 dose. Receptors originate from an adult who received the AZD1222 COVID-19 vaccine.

The CDR3: CASSPRAFSGNTIYF. The DNA for the CDR3 is TGTGCCAGCTCACCCCGGGCCTTCTCTGGAAACACCATATATTTT. The chain couples TRBV18 to TRBJ1-3; no clear D gene. Germline V gene lookup returns CDR1 KGHSH and CDR2 LQKENI. The CDR3 is 15 amino acids. The ends were cut back, 3 bases at V and 0 bases at J, with 9 bases in the middle.

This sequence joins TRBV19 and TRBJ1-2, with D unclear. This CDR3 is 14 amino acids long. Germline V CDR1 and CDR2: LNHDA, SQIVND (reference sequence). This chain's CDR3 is CVSREPGRPYGYTF. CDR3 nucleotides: TGTGTCTCACGGGAACCCGGCCGACCCTATGGCTACACCTTC.

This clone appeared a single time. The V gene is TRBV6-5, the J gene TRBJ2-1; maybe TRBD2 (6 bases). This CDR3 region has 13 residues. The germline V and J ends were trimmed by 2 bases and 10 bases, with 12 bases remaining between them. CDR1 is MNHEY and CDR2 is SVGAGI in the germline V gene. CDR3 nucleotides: TGTGCCAGCAGTTACCCTGCGCGGGACGAGCAGTTCTTC. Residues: CASSYPARDEQFF.

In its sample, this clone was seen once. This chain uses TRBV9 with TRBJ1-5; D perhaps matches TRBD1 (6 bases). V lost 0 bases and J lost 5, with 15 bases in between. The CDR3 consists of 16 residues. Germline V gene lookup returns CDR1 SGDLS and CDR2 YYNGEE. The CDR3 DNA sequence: TGTGCCAGCAGCGTAGGAGGCTCACCAGGGGATCAGCCCCAGCATTTT. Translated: CASSVGGSPGDQPQHF.